This TCR beta chain was sequenced for a study of blood T cell repertoires in COVID-19. Study context: T cells, B-cell-depleted T cells, or PBMCs provided the cDNA or gDNA that served as material.

Germline CDR1 MNHEY, CDR2 SVGEGT. The CDR3 has 16 residues. Trimming cost V 5 bases and J 2 bases; bases outside gene matches: 4. The assay was immunoSEQ multiplex PCR, and TCRdb's table has in-frame clones only and misses some. Of around 210,000 clones in the sample, roughly nine tenths were seen once. This receptor was identified in a woman aged 70 to 79 with acute or convalescent COVID-19. The chain couples TRBV6-2 or TRBV6-3 to TRBJ2-1; TRBD2 matches 12 bases. Source material: peripheral blood. The DNA for the CDR3 is TGTGCCAGCAGTCGGACTAGCGGGGCCCCCTACAATGAGCAGTTCTTC. It yields the protein CASSRTSGAPYNEQFF.